This T cell receptor (beta chain) was captured by sequencing in a study of beta chain features in type 1 diabetes. Notes on the study in general: In every one of the four CD4+ subsets, TCRB CDR3s were moderately but significantly shorter in Type 1 diabetes patients.

The isolated RNA, all of it, was reverse transcribed, so expressed TCRB transcripts were what got sequenced. Sequenced by immunoSEQ multiplex PCR; TCRdb stores in-frame clones only, minus some. Of around 130,000 clones in the sample, around 10% are singletons; the top ten hold roughly 0.75%. The CDR3 consists of 15 residues. V shed 2 bases and J shed 3 bases, with 12 bases lying between them. CDR1 and CDR2 (germline): SGHNT, YYREEE (reference sequence). Cells sorted by CD45RO/CCR7/CD25/CD127/CD95/CD27 comprised CD4+ naive, central memory, regulatory and stem cell-like memory cells. With respect to this clone: Its target is not known.

The sequence derives from a man aged 25 to 40 with type 1 diabetes. The material sequenced was central memory CD4+ T cells from blood. The chain links TRBV5-4 to TRBJ2-1; a possible D gene is TRBD2 (5 bases). The CDR3 nucleotides are TGTGCCAGCAGCTTATCCGGGGTGCTCTACAATGAGCAGTTCTTC. Its translation: CASSLSGVLYNEQFF.